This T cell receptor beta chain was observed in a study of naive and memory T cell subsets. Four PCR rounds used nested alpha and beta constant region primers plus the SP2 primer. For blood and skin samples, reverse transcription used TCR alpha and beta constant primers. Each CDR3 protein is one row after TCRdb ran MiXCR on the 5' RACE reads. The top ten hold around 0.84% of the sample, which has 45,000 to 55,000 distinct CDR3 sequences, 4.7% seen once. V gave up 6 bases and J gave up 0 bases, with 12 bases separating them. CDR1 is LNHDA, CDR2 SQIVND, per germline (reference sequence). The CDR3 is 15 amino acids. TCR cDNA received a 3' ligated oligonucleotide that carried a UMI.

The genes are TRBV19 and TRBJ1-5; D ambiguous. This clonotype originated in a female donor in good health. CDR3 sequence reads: CASSISPNSNQPQHF. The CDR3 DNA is TGTGCCAGTAGCATCTCACCGAATAGCAATCAGCCCCAGCATTTT.